This T cell receptor beta chain was sequenced for a study of T cells in Graves' hyperthyroidism and ophthalmopathy. Whole-study context: Before any treatment, at initial diagnosis, peripheral blood was collected.

Researchers amplified the TCR beta CDR3 regions from RNA transcripts. The study used the HTBI primer set for a first-round RT-PCR of the TCR CDR3. A single record per CDR3 protein comes from TCRdb applying MiXCR to the multiplex PCR reads. The sample has hundreds of thousands of distinct CDR3 sequences; approximately 21% are singletons. The V and J ends lost 5 bases and 1 base respectively, with 9 bases between them. This CDR3 region has 14 residues. Germline loops: CDR1 KGHDR, CDR2 SFDVKD. This clonotype was counted only a few times. Criteria for exclusion of patients were uncontrolled infection, other autoimmune disease, pregnancy or lactation. Orbital computed tomography, thyroid ultrasound, serum thyroxine and TRAb, and clinical symptoms together informed the diagnoses.

The clonotype comes from a man aged 30 to 39 with Graves' ophthalmopathy. The sample taken for sequencing was blood. This chain uses TRBV24-1 with TRBJ2-3; D remains unclear. CDR3 sequence: CATSVDGGTDTQYF. The CDR3, as DNA: TGTGCCACCAGTGTCGACGGAGGCACAGATACGCAGTATTTT.